This TCR beta chain was observed in a study of shared clonotypes between healthy human individuals. As for the study in general: Plates per donor: three CD4 naive, three CD4 memory, two CD8 naive, one CD8 memory.

The germline V gene has CDR1 SGDLS and CDR2 YYNGEE. The trim removed 3 bases at V and 4 bases at J, leaving 11 bases unmatched. The CDR3 sequence is 17 residues long. The assay ran at deep level. Using immunoSEQ multiplex PCR, the repertoire was profiled, and TCRdb retains in-frame clones only, with some absent. The table records some 2.4 million clones, approximately 93% of them present only once. Points from the study as a whole: When naive CD4 clonotypes were compared across a handful of donors, about 4.8% were shared.

Details on this clone: What it recognizes is unknown.

The sequenced sample was naive CD4+ T cells from PBMCs. Subset noted: CD45RA+ positively selected. This chain connects TRBV9 to TRBJ1-2; TRBD1 aligns across 11 bases. The sequence came from a man younger than 30 in good health. Some clones in this sample may be carry-over from other donors' samples. CDR3 DNA: TGTGCCAGCAGCGACGGGACAGGGGGTTTTTTGGGCTATGGCTACACCTTC. It codes for CASSDGTGGFLGYGYTF.